The 32 T cell receptor beta chains given below trace back to one sample, sequenced in a study of OX40 agonist ivuxolimab in advanced cancers. Produced via immunoSEQ multiplex PCR; TCRdb's table is partial and in-frame only. The repertoire holds almost 70,000 clones, around 80% seen once, with 2% to 2.5% in the top ten. Sequences were derived from CD4+ or CD8+ T cells sorted from blood, sampled in a trial of the OX40 agonist ivuxolimab. The source is an adult with an advanced solid tumor such as melanoma, head and neck, liver or kidney cancer.

This sequence joins TRBV2 and TRBJ2-7, with D unclear. CDR1 is SNHLY, CDR2 FYNNEI, per germline. The CDR3 totals 11 residues. With 4 bases removed from V and 7 bases from J, the gap between germline ends came to 8 bases. For the CDR3, the DNA is TGTGCCAGCAGTGGTAGTACTGAGCAGTACTTC. Protein: CASSGSTEQYF. Looking up the rest from reference TRBV2 and TRBJ2-7 gives the full variable domain: EPEVTQTPSHQVTQMGQEVILRCVPISNHLYFYWYRQILGQKVEFLVSFYNNEISEKSEIFDDQFSVERPDGSNFTLKIRSTKLEDSAMYFCASSGSTEQYFGPGTRLTVT.

V usage is TRBV4-1 and J usage is TRBJ2-3; 9 bases are a match to TRBD2. The CDR3 loop spans 20 amino acids. Germline assignment: CDR1 MGHRA and CDR2 YSYEKL. With 2 bases clipped from V and 3 bases from J, the junction kept 18 bases outside the gene matches. The CDR3 loop reads CASSQSPLAGGPKGTDTQYF. The DNA of the CDR3 is TGCGCCAGCAGCCAATCCCCTCTGGCGGGGGGGCCTAAGGGTACAGATACGCAGTATTTT.

This clone was picked up a small number of times. This chain links TRBV27 with TRBJ1-5; D unresolved. Per the germline V gene, CDR1 is MNHEY and CDR2 is SMNVEV (reference sequence). V lost 5 bases and J 2 bases, leaving 10 bases between the germline ends. The CDR3 covers 14 residues. The CDR3 bases are TGTGCCAGCAGTCCAACCTGGGGCAATCAGCCCCAGCATTTT. It codes for CASSPTWGNQPQHF.

In this sample, this clone turned up once. The genes are TRBV11-2 and TRBJ2-7; D unresolved. Germline V gene data show CDR1 as SGHAT and CDR2 as FQNNGV. The CDR3 totals 14 residues. V was cut by 5 bases and J by 4 bases, with 15 bases left in between. The CDR3 is CASSPPTLRYEQYF. The CDR3 DNA reads as TGTGCCAGCAGCCCCCCGACCCTGAGGTACGAGCAGTACTTC.

V is TRBV7-2 and J is TRBJ2-2, with D perhaps TRBD2 (6 bases). This CDR3 spans 15 amino acids. Germline CDR1 reads SGHTA; CDR2 reads FQGNSA. Trimming shortened V by 2 bases and J by 5 bases, and 12 bases separated the two germline ends. CDR3 bases: TGTGCCAGCAGCTTACAGCTGGGGAGGACCGGGGAGCTGTTTTTT. This translates into CASSLQLGRTGELFF.

The chain joins TRBV5-1 to TRBJ1-5; tentative D call: TRBD1 (6 bases). The CDR3 runs to 16 residues. Trimming pared 0 bases from V and 5 bases from J, leaving 15 bases between. CDR1 and CDR2 from the germline V gene are SGHRS and YFSETQ. CDR3 sequence (DNA): TGCGCCAGCAGCTTGGGTGGGGGGCGAGGGGATCAGCCCCAGCATTTT. It encodes CASSLGGGRGDQPQHF.

The sample holds one count of this clone. The rearrangement joins TRBV19 to TRBJ2-4, with D perhaps matching TRBD1 or TRBD2 (5 bases each). The CDR3 has 13 amino acids. Trimming pared 5 bases from V and 9 bases from J, leaving 14 bases between. Germline V lookup: CDR1 LNHDA, CDR2 SQIVND (reference sequence). CDR3 protein: CASSGKGTSIQYF. In nucleotides, the CDR3 is TGTGCCAGTAGTGGCAAGGGGACGAGCATTCAGTACTTC.

The chain has TRBV10-1 and TRBJ2-7, with D possibly being TRBD1 (6 bases). V lost 6 bases, J lost 6 bases, and 15 bases lay in between. The CDR3 totals 13 residues. The germline CDR1 and CDR2 sequences are WNHNN and SYGVQD (reference sequence). The CDR3 sequence is CASSKQGTGEQYF. The DNA of the CDR3 is TGCGCCAGCAGCAAACAGGGAACGGGCGAGCAGTACTTC.

The chain uses TRBV28 and TRBJ2-1, with 8 bases lining up with TRBD1. V lost 5 bases, J lost 6 bases, and 6 bases stayed unmatched. The CDR3 sequence is 14 residues long. From germline, CDR1 is MDHEN and CDR2 SYDVKM. The CDR3 nucleotides read TGTGCCAGCAGTCCTCTAGGACAGGGCAATGAGCAGTTCTTC. Protein: CASSPLGQGNEQFF.

The rearrangement links TRBV6-6 to TRBJ2-7; perhaps TRBD1 as D (5 bases). V shed 2 bases and J shed 1 base, with 12 bases lying between them. Germline CDR1 is MNHNY and CDR2 is SVGAGI (reference sequence). The CDR3 length is 15 residues. CDR3 region: CASSYQAGWSYEQYF. DNA for the CDR3: TGTGCCAGCAGTTACCAGGCAGGGTGGTCCTACGAGCAGTACTTC.

The chain couples TRBV28 to TRBJ1-5; 8 bases fit TRBD1. This CDR3 comprises 14 residues. Germline assignment: CDR1 MDHEN and CDR2 SYDVKM. The J segment lost 7 bases and the V segment lost 5 bases, leaving 7 bases of the junction unmatched. The CDR3 coding sequence is TGTGCCAGCAGTCCTCGACAGGGGCGGCAGCCCCAGCATTTT. This gives the protein CASSPRQGRQPQHF.

Judged by abundance, this clone is medium-sized. The chain joins TRBV11-3 to TRBJ2-3; D is possibly TRBD1 (6 bases). The germline V gene has CDR1 SGHNT and CDR2 YENEEA. V was pared by 6 bases and J by 3 bases, with 10 bases between. The CDR3 runs to 13 residues. CDR3 amino acids: CASSGRGTDTQYF. Written as DNA, the CDR3 is TGTGCCAGCAGTGGTAGGGGGACAGATACGCAGTATTTT. Looking up the rest from reference TRBV11-3 and TRBJ2-3 gives the full variable domain: EAGVVQSPRYKIIEKKQPVAFWCNPISGHNTLYWYLQNLGQGPELLIRYENEEAVDDSQLPKDRFSAERLKGVDSTLKIQPAELGDSAVYLCASSGRGTDTQYFGPGTRLTVL.

This clone was counted between two and nine times. The genes are TRBV6-1 and TRBJ1-2; D might be TRBD1 (6 bases). CDR3 length equals 14 residues. In germline, CDR1 is MNHNS, CDR2 SASEGT. V was shortened by 6 bases and J by 5 bases, with 16 bases between the two germline ends. The CDR3 spells CASRGQGVSYGYTF. The CDR3 coding sequence is TGTGCCAGCAGGGGACAAGGAGTCTCTTATGGCTACACCTTC.

This chain links TRBV6-1 with TRBJ1-2; 11 positions match TRBD1. CDR3 size: 18 residues. The V and J ends lost 2 bases and 5 bases, in that order; junction bases with no gene match: 13. Germline-derived CDR1 and CDR2 are MNHNS and SASEGT. The CDR3 protein is CASSEKGQGDGSGYGYTF. CDR3 in DNA: TGTGCCAGCAGTGAAAAGGGACAGGGGGACGGATCAGGGTATGGCTACACCTTC.

V gene TRBV10-2 combines with J gene TRBJ1-1; 10 positions match TRBD1. The CDR3 is made up of 14 amino acids. The V gene's germline CDR1 is WSHSY and CDR2 SAAADI. Germline trimming cut 6 bases from V and 1 base from J; bases unmatched to any gene: 2. The CDR3 coding sequence is TGCGCCAGCAGGGGACAGGGGTCGAACACTGAAGCTTTCTTT. Amino acid sequence: CASRGQGSNTEAFF.

The rearrangement uses TRBV11-2 and TRBJ2-3, with 12 bases fitting TRBD2. This CDR3 is built from 15 residues. CDR1 and CDR2 (germline): SGHAT, FQNNGV. V lost 3 bases and J lost 3; bases outside the gene matches: 1. CDR3 sequence: CASSLTSGRTDTQYF. Here the CDR3 DNA reads TGTGCCAGCAGCTTGACTAGCGGGAGAACAGATACGCAGTATTTT.

The chain joins TRBV28 to TRBJ1-2; D is uncertain. Per the germline V gene, CDR1 is MDHEN and CDR2 is SYDVKM. Trimming stripped 8 bases from V and 0 bases from J, with 13 bases between. The CDR3 is 14 amino acids. CDR3 coding DNA: TGTGCCAGCCGCAACTCTCAGCCTAACTATGGCTACACCTTC. This sequence encodes CASRNSQPNYGYTF.

The gene calls are TRBV6-1 and TRBJ2-7, with 10 bases that match TRBD1. V lost 5 bases to trimming and J lost 7 bases; unmatched junction nucleotides: 8. The CDR3 spans 14 residues. Germline V gives CDR1 MNHNS, CDR2 SASEGT. The CDR3, as DNA: TGTGCCAGCAGTTCCGGGACAGGGGATCAAGAGCAGTACTTC. Translated, it gives CASSSGTGDQEQYF.

The chain recombines TRBV14 with TRBJ2-7; a weak D match, TRBD2 (6 bases). V was cut by 1 base and J by 6 bases, with 13 bases left in between. This CDR3 contains 14 residues. Germline assignment: CDR1 SGHDN and CDR2 FVKESK. The CDR3 here is CASSQAYGGGEQYF. The CDR3 coding sequence is TGTGCCAGCAGCCAAGCGTATGGGGGAGGCGAGCAGTACTTC. The whole variable domain, remainder taken from reference TRBV14 and TRBJ2-7, is EAGVTQFPSHSVIEKGQTVTLRCDPISGHDNLYWYRRVMGKEIKFLLHFVKESKQDESGMPNNRFLAERTGGTYSTLKVQPAELEDSGVYFCASSQAYGGGEQYFGPGTRLTVT.

This clone was counted a single time. The chain has TRBV2 and TRBJ2-3; D might be TRBD1 or TRBD2, each matching 5 bases. V lost 6 bases and J 0 bases, leaving 10 bases between the germline ends. The CDR3 totals 14 residues. Germline assignment: CDR1 SNHLY and CDR2 FYNNEI. The chain's CDR3 is CASSLGASTDTQYF. The CDR3 DNA follows: TGTGCCAGCAGCCTCGGGGCGAGCACAGATACGCAGTATTTT. The whole variable domain, filled in from reference TRBV2 and TRBJ2-3, reads EPEVTQTPSHQVTQMGQEVILRCVPISNHLYFYWYRQILGQKVEFLVSFYNNEISEKSEIFDDQFSVERPDGSNFTLKIRSTKLEDSAMYFCASSLGASTDTQYFGPGTRLTVL.

The V and J genes are TRBV25-1 and TRBJ2-2; 7 bases match TRBD1. The V gene's germline CDR1 is MGHDK and CDR2 SYGVNS. The CDR3 is 14 residues long. V shed 5 bases, J shed 2 bases, and the junction held 2 bases outside the gene matches. CDR3 in amino acids: CASSWDRNTGELFF. The CDR3 nucleotides are TGTGCCAGCAGTTGGGACAGAAACACCGGGGAGCTGTTTTTT.

The rearrangement uses TRBV11-2 and TRBJ1-5; possibly TRBD1 for D (5 bases). Germline V gives CDR1 SGHAT, CDR2 FQNNGV. The CDR3 is made up of 16 amino acids. V lost 5 bases and J 2 bases, leaving 16 bases between the germline ends. This CDR3 is CASSLTQGDGNQPQHF. The DNA for the CDR3 is TGTGCCAGCAGCCTTACTCAGGGAGATGGCAATCAGCCCCAGCATTTT. The full variable domain, rest sourced from reference TRBV11-2 and TRBJ1-5, is EAGVAQSPRYKIIEKRQSVAFWCNPISGHATLYWYQQILGQGPKLLIQFQNNGVVDDSQLPKDRFSAERLKGVDSTLKIQPAKLEDSAVYLCASSLTQGDGNQPQHFGDGTRLSIL.

CDR3 nucleotide sequence: TGTGCCAGCAGGTGGACGGCCGGGAGATACACAGATACGCAGTATTTT. This encodes CASRWTAGRYTDTQYF. This chain joins TRBV28 and TRBJ2-3, with D possibly matching TRBD2 (6 bases). Germline V CDR1 and CDR2: MDHEN, SYDVKM. This CDR3 has 16 amino acids. Between the trimmed V and J ends, which lost 6 bases and 2 bases, there was a span of 18 bases.

This sequence joins TRBV11-3 and TRBJ2-5; 9 bases line up with TRBD2. From germline, CDR1 is SGHNT and CDR2 YENEEA. The CDR3 runs to 14 residues. V gave up 8 bases and J gave up 1 base; unmatched junction bases: 5. The CDR3 nucleotides are TGTGCCAGCGGGGCGGGAGGGATCCAAGAGACCCAGTACTTC. As protein: CASGAGGIQETQYF.

The chain combines TRBV6-5 with TRBJ2-7, with D possibly matching TRBD1 (5 bases). CDR1 MNHEY and CDR2 SVGAGI come from the germline V gene. The CDR3 totals 14 residues. V was pared by 5 bases and J by 6 bases, with 17 bases between. As DNA, the CDR3 is TGTGCCAGCAGTCGGACACCTTTTTCGGGCGAGCAGTACTTC. Its protein product is CASSRTPFSGEQYF.

This clone was seen a few times. The chain carries TRBV19 and TRBJ1-5; weak D call: TRBD1 (5 bases). Trimming left V 3 bases short and J 0 bases short, with 6 bases between. This CDR3 has 14 amino acids. The germline gives CDR1 LNHDA, CDR2 SQIVND (reference sequence). The CDR3: CASSIDSSNQPQHF. The CDR3 DNA follows: TGTGCCAGTAGTATCGACAGTAGCAATCAGCCCCAGCATTTT.

This clone showed up just once. The chain employs TRBV2 and TRBJ1-4; 9 bases map to TRBD1. The CDR3 spans 16 residues. V trimming: 6 bases; J trimming: 7 bases; junction bases outside the gene matches: 12. Germline CDR1 is SNHLY and CDR2 is FYNNEI. As DNA, the CDR3 is TGTGCCAGCAGGACGCGGGACAGGGACGCGGCTGAAAAACTGTTTTTT. Amino acid sequence: CASRTRDRDAAEKLFF.

The chain joins TRBV20-1 to TRBJ1-2; D is uncertain. Germline V gene lookup returns CDR1 DFQATT and CDR2 SNEGSKA (reference sequence). The length of the CDR3 is 11 residues. V lost 6 bases and J 7 bases, leaving 12 bases between the germline ends. The CDR3 here is CSAPRQSGYTF. CDR3 nucleotides: TGCAGTGCCCCGAGGCAATCTGGCTACACCTTC.

The chain uses TRBV25-1 and TRBJ1-3; D is uncertain. V dropped 6 bases and J dropped 6 bases, with 9 bases sitting between them. Germline V gene data show CDR1 as MGHDK and CDR2 as SYGVNS. This CDR3 has 12 residues. The CDR3 is CASREGLNTIYF. The DNA for the CDR3 is TGTGCCAGCAGGGAAGGATTAAACACCATATATTTT.

A single count supports this clone. The chain couples TRBV7-2 to TRBJ1-1; 7 positions agree with TRBD1. The trim removed 1 base at V and 1 base at J, leaving 6 bases unmatched. Germline V CDR1 and CDR2: SGHTA, FQGNSA. The CDR3 extends over 16 amino acids. The CDR3 bases are TGTGCCAGCAGCTTAGGGCCAGGGGGACCGAACACTGAAGCTTTCTTT. This translates into CASSLGPGGPNTEAFF.

The chain uses TRBV6-5 and TRBJ2-7; D gene unclear. Germline lookup yields CDR1 MNHEY and CDR2 SVGAGI. The CDR3 consists of 14 residues. V lost 5 bases and J lost 2, with 13 bases in between. The CDR3 DNA reads as TGTGCCAGCAGTCCCCAGAATGGGCCCTACGAGCAGTACTTC. As protein: CASSPQNGPYEQYF.

This sequence joins TRBV2 and TRBJ1-2; 7 bases are a match to TRBD1. Per the germline V gene, CDR1 is SNHLY and CDR2 is FYNNEI. V lost 2 bases to trimming and J lost 2 bases; unmatched junction nucleotides: 20. The CDR3 has 20 amino acids. CDR3 nucleotide sequence: TGTGCCAGCAGTGAAAGGGGGAACCGACAGGGCACGAAGAAAAACTATGGCTACACCTTC. It codes for CASSERGNRQGTKKNYGYTF.